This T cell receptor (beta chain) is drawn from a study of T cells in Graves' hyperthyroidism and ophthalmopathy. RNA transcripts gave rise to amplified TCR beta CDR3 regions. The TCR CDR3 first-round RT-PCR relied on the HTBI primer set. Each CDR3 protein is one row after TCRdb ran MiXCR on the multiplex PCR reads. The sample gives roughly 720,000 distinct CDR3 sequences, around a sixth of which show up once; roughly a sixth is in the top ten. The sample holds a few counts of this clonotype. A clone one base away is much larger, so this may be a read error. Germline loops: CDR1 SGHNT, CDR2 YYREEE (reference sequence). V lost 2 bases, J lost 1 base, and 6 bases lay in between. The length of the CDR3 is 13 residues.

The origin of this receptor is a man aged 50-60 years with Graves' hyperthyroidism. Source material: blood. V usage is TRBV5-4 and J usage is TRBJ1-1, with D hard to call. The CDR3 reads CASSFYGNTEAFF. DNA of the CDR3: TGTGCCAGCAGCTTTTACGGGAACACTGAAGCTTTCTTT.